The 4 T cell receptor beta chains listed next were all sequenced from one sample in a study of blood T cells in healthy people across ages. Combining a sample-barcoded 5' primer with a J-beta primer mix, a second PCR ran for about 6 to 12 cycles. TCRdb fed the 5' RACE reads into MiXCR, producing one record per CDR3 protein. There are about 750,000 distinct CDR3 sequences in the sample; approximately 55% occur only once, and about 38% lies in the top ten. Sequenced sample: blood. These receptors came from a man older than 75 in good health.

This clonotype appeared a few times. The genes are TRBV29-1 and TRBJ2-1; weak D call: TRBD1 (5 bases). The CDR3 is made up of 15 amino acids. Trimming took 6 bases from V and 9 from J, leaving 24 bases between them. Germline-derived CDR1 and CDR2 are SQVTM and ANQGSEA. CDR3 protein: CSVAPGQVFQGEQFF. The CDR3 DNA reads as TGCAGCGTGGCCCCCGGTCAAGTCTTTCAGGGTGAGCAGTTCTTC.

This CDR3 reads CASSTSSRRYEQYF. In DNA, the CDR3 is TGTGCCAGCAGTACGTCTAGCCGTCGCTACGAGCAGTACTTC. The chain combines TRBV6-2 or TRBV6-3 with TRBJ2-7, with D possibly TRBD2 on 5 matching bases. The CDR3 covers 14 residues. V was shortened by 5 bases and J by 3 bases, with 14 bases between the two germline ends. Germline loops: CDR1 MNHEY, CDR2 SVGEGT.

This clonotype was seen more than once but under ten times. This chain uses TRBV6-5 with TRBJ2-2; tentatively, D is TRBD1 (5 bases). V lost 0 bases to trimming and J lost 3 bases, with 8 bases between them. The CDR3 has 15 amino acids. Germline CDR1 is MNHEY and CDR2 is SVGAGI. CDR3 residues: CASSYSLQDTGELFF. The CDR3 coding sequence is TGTGCCAGCAGTTACTCCCTACAGGACACCGGGGAGCTGTTTTTT.

The chain is built from TRBV7-3 and TRBJ2-7, with D perhaps matching TRBD2 (6 bases). This CDR3 spans 15 amino acids. The V and J ends lost 0 bases and 6 bases respectively, with 15 bases between them. Germline V gene data show CDR1 as SGHTA and CDR2 as FQGTGA. CDR3 region: CASSLTSGTMGEQYF. Here the CDR3 DNA reads TGTGCCAGCAGCTTAACTAGCGGTACCATGGGCGAGCAGTACTTC.